The present T cell receptor (beta chain) was sequenced within a study of T-cell reconstitution after alpha-beta-depleted transplantation in children. Broader study findings: Most T-cell counts and diversity one year after the transplant came from T cells that were newly produced. From surviving recipient T cells and thymic progenitors came the high day-60 TCRbeta diversity observed in some patients.

The library targeted TCRbeta and was prepared with unique molecular identifiers. TCRdb re-analysed the PCR reads in MiXCR, keeping a single row per CDR3 protein. The repertoire includes around 450,000 distinct CDR3 sequences, around 46% of them detected once, and under 35% sits in the top ten. V gave up 6 bases and J gave up 3 bases; unmatched junction bases: 6. The CDR3 is made up of 15 amino acids. The germline CDR1 and CDR2 sequences are MGHDK and SYGVNS. This clonotype was recorded a few times. Its specificity is not known. The clonotype originates from a girl aged 2 to 10 with aplastic anemia, due to receive a stem cell transplant. Sample: PBMCs, taken before TCRalphabeta/CD19-depleted stem cell transplant. The rearrangement uses TRBV25-1 and TRBJ2-1, with TRBD1 identical over 9 bases. CDR3 residues: CASRGGGQGYNEQFF. CDR3 DNA: TGTGCCAGCAGAGGTGGGGGACAGGGCTACAATGAGCAGTTCTTC. Full variable domain (rest looked up from reference TRBV25-1 and TRBJ2-1): EADIYQTPRYLVIGTGKKITLECSQTMGHDKMYWYQQDPGMELHLIHYSYGVNSTEKGDLSSESTVSRIRTEHFPLTLESARPSHTSQYLCASRGGGQGYNEQFFGPGTRLTVL.